This T cell receptor (beta chain) appears in the sequencing data of a study of blood T cell repertoires in COVID-19. Study-level information: The samples span acute and convalescent COVID-19 from the United States, Italy and Spain. Sources were T cells, B-cell-depleted T cells, or PBMCs; the material itself was cDNA or gDNA.

Authors' data handling: Estimates of nucleated cell counts were drawn from the amplification of reference gene primers. Here immunoSEQ multiplex PCR was the method, and the copy in TCRdb shows in-frame clones only, minus some. V and J calls and clone size are given by that table; D and trimming were obtained from the DNA. The sample has 50,000 to 60,000 clones, roughly 80% seen once. Unmatched junction bases numbered 7, after V lost 5 bases and J lost 2 bases. The V gene's germline CDR1 is SGHAT and CDR2 FQNNGV. The CDR3 runs 15 residues. The receptor comes from a human donor in a cohort sampled during active or convalescent COVID-19. The chain is built from TRBV11-2 and TRBJ2-3, with TRBD1 matching over 7 bases. The sample comprised peripheral blood. The CDR3 sequence is CASSPKQGFTDTQYF. CDR3 nucleotide sequence: TGTGCCAGCAGCCCTAAACAGGGGTTCACAGATACGCAGTATTTT.